The subject of this entry is one T cell receptor delta chain. The antigen is not known. TCRdb pairs this DNA with a much larger clone's protein that differs at residue 14, likely a read error; the protein shown was translated from the DNA. TCRdb re-called the multiplex PCR reads through CATT. This table has tens of thousands of delta-chain clones, more than 1.5% appearing once. The data stem from a study of γδ T cells in repeated Plasmodium falciparum infection. About the study: Donors were malaria-exposed Malian children or age- and gender-matched Australian children. Some Malian samples span acute malaria episodes; others come from no-transmission periods.

Gammadelta T cells were flow-sorted from PBMC into Vgamma9/Vdelta2+ and Vdelta2-negative populations for bulk analysis. The study's findings and limits: Donors in Mali lived in a small rural village, largely one ethnic group.

In germline, CDR1 is TSWWSYY, CDR2 QGS. This CDR3 has 26 amino acids. Unmatched junction bases numbered 31, after V lost 0 bases and J lost 1 base. This receptor was taken from a pool of human donors (malaria-infected and uninfected, not separated). The sample consisted of gamma-delta T cells from blood. The chain joins TRDV1 to TRDJ1, with TRDD3 matching 11 bases. Matching the DNA to germline supplied the J gene, which TCRdb does not give. This CDR3 is CALGELHTFLQTPCWGIQSCTDKLIF. In nucleotides, the CDR3 is TGTGCTCTTGGGGAACTCCATACCTTCCTACAGACCCCGTGCTGGGGGATACAGTCTTGCACCGATAAACTCATCTTT.